Listed below are T cell receptor beta chains from one sample, sequenced in a study of cytomegalovirus exposure and HLA in healthy donors. Repertoires were generated with immunoSEQ multiplex PCR, while TCRdb's copy carries only in-frame clones and drops some. This sample carries 30,000 to 40,000 clones, 82% of them seen once, and the ten largest clones take about 11%. The specimen sequenced was PBMCs. The receptors originated from a woman younger than 30 in good health and CMV-seropositive. Each CDR3 is given with its conserved first and last residue. The order of the fields is V gene, J gene, clone size, D gene, CDR3 DNA, CDR3 protein. The D gene is left open where the match is weak. Clone size, where shown, is once, few, many, or a class for clones that have expanded.

v_gene: TRBV6-5; j_gene: TRBJ2-1; abundance: .; d_gene: TRBD2; CDR3nt: TGTGCCAGCAGTTACGAGGGAGGGATAGGCAATGAGCAGTTCTTC; CDR3aa: CASSYEGGIGNEQFF
v_gene: TRBV10-3; j_gene: TRBJ2-3; abundance: .; d_gene: TRBD2; CDR3nt: TGTGCCATCAGTGAGTTCCTAGCGGGGGGGCAAAATACGCAGTATTTT; CDR3aa: CAISEFLAGGQNTQYF
v_gene: TRBV5-6; j_gene: TRBJ2-5; abundance: .; d_gene: TRBD2; CDR3nt: TGTGCCAGCAAAAGCGGGGTCCAAGAGACCCAGTACTTC; CDR3aa: CASKSGVQETQYF
v_gene: TRBV21-1; j_gene: TRBJ2-2; abundance: .; d_gene: .; CDR3nt: TGTGCCAGCAGCAAAGGGACATCAGGGGGTGAGAACACCGGGGAGCTGTTTTTT; CDR3aa: CASSKGTSGGENTGELFF
v_gene: TRBV2; j_gene: TRBJ1-2; abundance: .; d_gene: .; CDR3nt: TGTGCCAGCAGTGCGGTTGACAGGACGGATGGCTACACCTTC; CDR3aa: CASSAVDRTDGYTF
v_gene: TRBV19; j_gene: TRBJ2-1; abundance: once; d_gene: TRBD2; CDR3nt: TGTGCCAGTAGTATTGATCAGCGGGAGGCTAGAGATGAGCAGTTCTTC; CDR3aa: CASSIDQREARDEQFF
v_gene: TRBV6-4; j_gene: TRBJ2-3; abundance: .; d_gene: .; CDR3nt: TGTGCCAGCAGGGATCGGCAGGGGTCAAATACGCAGTATTTT; CDR3aa: CASRDRQGSNTQYF
v_gene: TRBV29-1; j_gene: TRBJ2-2; abundance: .; d_gene: TRBD1; CDR3nt: TGCAGCGTTACCGACAGGGGGCAGGAGGGCGGGGAGCTGTTTTTT; CDR3aa: CSVTDRGQEGGELFF
v_gene: TRBV9; j_gene: TRBJ2-3; abundance: .; d_gene: .; CDR3nt: TGTGCCAGCAGCCCCCGGAGGGAGAGCACAGATACGCAGTATTTT; CDR3aa: CASSPRRESTDTQYF
v_gene: TRBV6-6; j_gene: TRBJ2-1; abundance: .; d_gene: TRBD2; CDR3nt: TGTGCCAGCAGTTACCAACTAGCGGGGGCCTACAATGAGCAGTTCTTC; CDR3aa: CASSYQLAGAYNEQFF
v_gene: TRBV4-1; j_gene: TRBJ2-5; abundance: .; d_gene: TRBD1; CDR3nt: TGCGCCAGCAGCAACTACGGGACAGGGGTAGAGACCCAGTACTTC; CDR3aa: CASSNYGTGVETQYF
v_gene: TRBV4-3; j_gene: TRBJ2-3; abundance: .; d_gene: TRBD2; CDR3nt: TGCGCCAGCAGCCAGCTAGCGGGATTGGATACGCAGTATTTT; CDR3aa: CASSQLAGLDTQYF
v_gene: TRBV5-4; j_gene: TRBJ2-5; abundance: .; d_gene: .; CDR3nt: TGTGCCAGCAGCTTGGTTCCCAACCAAGAGACCCAGTACTTC; CDR3aa: CASSLVPNQETQYF
v_gene: TRBV9; j_gene: TRBJ1-1; abundance: .; d_gene: TRBD1; CDR3nt: TGTGCCAGCAGCGTAGGGGGGGACAGCAGATACACTGAAGCTTTCTTT; CDR3aa: CASSVGGDSRYTEAFF
v_gene: TRBV9; j_gene: TRBJ2-4; abundance: .; d_gene: .; CDR3nt: TGTGCCAGCAGCGTAGGACTAGCCAAAAACATTCAGTACTTC; CDR3aa: CASSVGLAKNIQYF
v_gene: TRBV9; j_gene: TRBJ2-7; abundance: .; d_gene: TRBD1; CDR3nt: TGTGCCAGCAGCCCCCGGGACAGGGGACAAGACGAGCAGTACTTC; CDR3aa: CASSPRDRGQDEQYF
v_gene: TRBV19; j_gene: TRBJ1-1; abundance: .; d_gene: TRBD1; CDR3nt: TGTGCCAGTAGAGGAGCAGGGGGTACTGAAGCTTTCTTT; CDR3aa: CASRGAGGTEAFF
v_gene: TRBV5-4; j_gene: TRBJ1-1; abundance: few; d_gene: TRBD1; CDR3nt: TGTGCCAGCAGCGTGGTAGACAGGGCTCTTGAAGCTTTCTTT; CDR3aa: CASSVVDRALEAFF
v_gene: TRBV9; j_gene: TRBJ1-2; abundance: .; d_gene: TRBD1; CDR3nt: TGTGCCAGCAGATTAGAGGCAGGGGGTGGCTACACCTTC; CDR3aa: CASRLEAGGGYTF
v_gene: TRBV6-1; j_gene: TRBJ1-5; abundance: .; d_gene: TRBD1; CDR3nt: TGTGCCAGCAGTGGGAAACGACAGGGGAGTCAGCCCCAGCATTTT; CDR3aa: CASSGKRQGSQPQHF
v_gene: TRBV4-1; j_gene: TRBJ2-2; abundance: once; d_gene: .; CDR3nt: TGCGCCAGCAGCATCCTACGGCAGGGGTGGACCGGGGAGCTGTTTTTT; CDR3aa: CASSILRQGWTGELFF
v_gene: TRBV11-2; j_gene: TRBJ2-3; abundance: .; d_gene: .; CDR3nt: TGTGCCAGCAGCTCGCGCGATACGCAGTATTTT; CDR3aa: CASSSRDTQYF
v_gene: TRBV6-1; j_gene: TRBJ2-7; abundance: .; d_gene: .; CDR3nt: TGTGCCAGCAGTGAAGGCGAGGGCTCCTACGAGCAGTACTTC; CDR3aa: CASSEGEGSYEQYF
v_gene: TRBV7-2; j_gene: TRBJ1-1; abundance: large; d_gene: .; CDR3nt: TGTGCCAGCAGCTTTTTGAGGGGGAGTCCTGAAGCTTTCTTT; CDR3aa: CASSFLRGSPEAFF
v_gene: TRBV5-6; j_gene: TRBJ2-7; abundance: .; d_gene: TRBD1; CDR3nt: TGTGCCAGCAGTTCTCGGACAGGGGGCGACGAGCAGTACTTC; CDR3aa: CASSSRTGGDEQYF
v_gene: TRBV9; j_gene: TRBJ2-5; abundance: once; d_gene: TRBD2; CDR3nt: TGTGCCAGCAGCTCTCCGGGGGGAAAAGAGACCCAGTACTTC; CDR3aa: CASSSPGGKETQYF
v_gene: TRBV2; j_gene: TRBJ2-3; abundance: .; d_gene: .; CDR3nt: TGTGCCAGCTACCTAGTTATAACAGATACGCAGTATTTT; CDR3aa: CASYLVITDTQYF
v_gene: TRBV19; j_gene: TRBJ1-2; abundance: .; d_gene: TRBD1; CDR3nt: TGTGCCAGTAGCAAGGCGGGACAGGGAGTCAGCTACACCTTC; CDR3aa: CASSKAGQGVSYTF
v_gene: TRBV29-1; j_gene: TRBJ2-7; abundance: .; d_gene: TRBD2; CDR3nt: TGCAGCGTTGAGAGCGGGGGATCTTCCTACGAGCAGTACTTC; CDR3aa: CSVESGGSSYEQYF
v_gene: TRBV6-4; j_gene: TRBJ2-1; abundance: medium-sized; d_gene: .; CDR3nt: TGTGCCAGCAGCCCGGGATCCTACAATGAGCAGTTCTTC; CDR3aa: CASSPGSYNEQFF
v_gene: TRBV19; j_gene: TRBJ2-2; abundance: .; d_gene: TRBD2; CDR3nt: TGTGCCAGTAGCTCCGGGGGGCGGGAGGGAGTAGCGAACACCGGGGAGCTGTTTTTT; CDR3aa: CASSSGGREGVANTGELFF
v_gene: TRBV11-2; j_gene: TRBJ2-7; abundance: .; d_gene: TRBD1; CDR3nt: TGTGCCAGCAGCCTTCCGGGACAGGTTGCCGAGCAGTACTTC; CDR3aa: CASSLPGQVAEQYF
v_gene: TRBV7-9; j_gene: TRBJ2-1; abundance: .; d_gene: TRBD2; CDR3nt: TGTGCCAGCAGCTCTCCCTATTTCCGACTAGCGGGCAATGAGCAGTTCTTC; CDR3aa: CASSSPYFRLAGNEQFF
v_gene: TRBV30; j_gene: TRBJ2-1; abundance: .; d_gene: .; CDR3nt: TGTGCCTGGAGTGTACTTGGCGGGACGAATGAGCAGTTCTTC; CDR3aa: CAWSVLGGTNEQFF
v_gene: TRBV2; j_gene: TRBJ2-7; abundance: once; d_gene: TRBD1; CDR3nt: TGTGCCAGCAGCAAAAAGCCAGACAGGGGCGAGCAGTACTTC; CDR3aa: CASSKKPDRGEQYF
v_gene: TRBV29-1; j_gene: TRBJ2-7; abundance: .; d_gene: .; CDR3nt: TGCAGCGTCCTCGCTTTTGGGGTGAGAGGGGAGCAGTACTTC; CDR3aa: CSVLAFGVRGEQYF
v_gene: TRBV14; j_gene: TRBJ2-1; abundance: .; d_gene: .; CDR3nt: TGTGCCAGCAGCCAAGTCCGAGACAATGAGCAGTTCTTC; CDR3aa: CASSQVRDNEQFF
v_gene: TRBV27; j_gene: TRBJ2-7; abundance: .; d_gene: .; CDR3nt: TGTGCCAGCAGTTTATTAGGGGTTACCCCTACCTACGAGCAGTACTTC; CDR3aa: CASSLLGVTPTYEQYF
v_gene: TRBV6-6; j_gene: TRBJ2-3; abundance: .; d_gene: .; CDR3nt: TGTGCCAGCAGCGGGGGGCCCCCCAGAGATACGCAGTATTTT; CDR3aa: CASSGGPPRDTQYF
v_gene: TRBV9; j_gene: TRBJ2-7; abundance: .; d_gene: TRBD2; CDR3nt: TGTGCCAGCAGCGTAGGGGCTAGCGGGGGATACGAGCAGTACTTC; CDR3aa: CASSVGASGGYEQYF
v_gene: TRBV7-3; j_gene: TRBJ2-5; abundance: .; d_gene: TRBD2; CDR3nt: TGTGCCAGCAGCTTAACTCCCGGGACTAGCGGGGTTGGAGGAGAGACCCAGTACTTC; CDR3aa: CASSLTPGTSGVGGETQYF
v_gene: TRBV7-9; j_gene: TRBJ1-5; abundance: .; d_gene: TRBD1; CDR3nt: TGTGCCAGCAGCTTAGGGACAGGGGTTAGTGAGCCCCAGCATTTT; CDR3aa: CASSLGTGVSEPQHF
v_gene: TRBV27; j_gene: TRBJ2-1; abundance: .; d_gene: TRBD2; CDR3nt: TGTGCCAGCAGTCCTCTAGCGGGAGGAATGACTACTGAGCAGTTCTTC; CDR3aa: CASSPLAGGMTTEQFF
v_gene: TRBV27; j_gene: TRBJ2-7; abundance: .; d_gene: TRBD2; CDR3nt: TGTGCCAGCAGTACACTAGATAGCGGGCCGACCTACGAGCAGTACTTC; CDR3aa: CASSTLDSGPTYEQYF
v_gene: TRBV19; j_gene: TRBJ1-2; abundance: .; d_gene: TRBD1; CDR3nt: TGTGCCAGTAGTATACCCAAGGGGACAGGGAACTATGGCTACACCTTC; CDR3aa: CASSIPKGTGNYGYTF
v_gene: TRBV5-4; j_gene: TRBJ2-7; abundance: few; d_gene: TRBD1; CDR3nt: TGTGCCAGCACGGACAGGGGGAAAACCTACGAGCAGTACTTC; CDR3aa: CASTDRGKTYEQYF
v_gene: TRBV7-2; j_gene: TRBJ1-6; abundance: .; d_gene: .; CDR3nt: TGTGCCAGCAGCGACGGGAAGACCTATAATTCACCCCTCCACTTT; CDR3aa: CASSDGKTYNSPLHF
v_gene: TRBV5-8; j_gene: TRBJ2-3; abundance: few; d_gene: .; CDR3nt: TGTGCCAGCAGCATGGGCCTGTACCAATCTAATACGCAGTATTTT; CDR3aa: CASSMGLYQSNTQYF
v_gene: TRBV2; j_gene: TRBJ1-5; abundance: .; d_gene: .; CDR3nt: TGTGCCAGCAGCGGACAGTTGAGCAATCAGCCCCAGCATTTT; CDR3aa: CASSGQLSNQPQHF
v_gene: TRBV7-9; j_gene: TRBJ2-4; abundance: few; d_gene: TRBD1; CDR3nt: TGTGCCAGCAGCTTAGCGATCAACAGGGGCCTAGCCAAAAACATTCAGTACTTC; CDR3aa: CASSLAINRGLAKNIQYF
v_gene: TRBV16; j_gene: TRBJ1-2; abundance: .; d_gene: .; CDR3nt: TGTGCCAGCAGCCAACCGGGGGGGACCGCCCTAGCTAACTATGGCTACACCTTC; CDR3aa: CASSQPGGTALANYGYTF
v_gene: TRBV5-4; j_gene: TRBJ2-5; abundance: .; d_gene: TRBD1; CDR3nt: TGTGCCAGCAGAGGACAGGGGGGAGAGACCCAGTACTTC; CDR3aa: CASRGQGGETQYF
v_gene: TRBV15; j_gene: TRBJ2-5; abundance: .; d_gene: .; CDR3nt: TGTGCCACCAGCAGAGATATGGCCCAAGAGACCCAGTACTTC; CDR3aa: CATSRDMAQETQYF
v_gene: TRBV5-1; j_gene: TRBJ1-4; abundance: .; d_gene: .; CDR3nt: TGCGCCAGCAGCTCCCGCGGGGGGGAGGGTAATGAAAAACTGTTTTTT; CDR3aa: CASSSRGGEGNEKLFF
v_gene: TRBV28; j_gene: TRBJ2-7; abundance: once; d_gene: .; CDR3nt: TGTGCCAGCAGTTTAGGTGGGGGCGGGAGCGAGCAGTACTTC; CDR3aa: CASSLGGGGSEQYF
v_gene: TRBV19; j_gene: TRBJ1-2; abundance: .; d_gene: .; CDR3nt: TGTGCCAGTAGTCCGGCAGGGGCGGGCTATGGCTACACCTTC; CDR3aa: CASSPAGAGYGYTF
v_gene: TRBV7-2; j_gene: TRBJ2-7; abundance: few; d_gene: .; CDR3nt: TGTGCCAGCAGCTTAGCCCGGAGCTCCTACGAGCAGTACTTC; CDR3aa: CASSLARSSYEQYF
v_gene: TRBV19; j_gene: TRBJ2-2; abundance: .; d_gene: TRBD2; CDR3nt: TGTGCCAGTAGTGAAAACGGACTAGCGGACTACACCGGGGAGCTGTTTTTT; CDR3aa: CASSENGLADYTGELFF
v_gene: TRBV5-4; j_gene: TRBJ1-5; abundance: .; d_gene: .; CDR3nt: TGTGCCAGCAGCTTGGACAGGGGCAATCAGCCCCAGCATTTT; CDR3aa: CASSLDRGNQPQHF
v_gene: TRBV14; j_gene: TRBJ1-2; abundance: .; d_gene: .; CDR3nt: TGTGCCAGCAGCCAAGATTATTCCTATGGCTACACCTTC; CDR3aa: CASSQDYSYGYTF